The rows below give T cell receptor beta chains drawn from one sample of a study of T cells after yellow fever vaccination. TCRdb independently ran MiXCR on the 5' RACE reads; one entry per CDR3 protein. The data show under 300,000 distinct CDR3 sequences, roughly 6.8% seen once. The sequencing used CD4+ T cells sorted from PBMCs, collected on the day of the yellow fever booster vaccination. The receptors here all came from a man aged 30-40 years who received the YFV17D yellow fever vaccine. Both conserved end residues are part of each CDR3. Each record gives: V gene, J gene, CDR3 length, CDR3 protein.

TRBV27	TRBJ1-6	15	CASKPGQGHNSPLHF
TRBV20-1	TRBJ2-7	13	CSASGTSRGEQYF
TRBV7-9	TRBJ1-1	16	CASSSSLGAGATEAFF
TRBV6-5	TRBJ1-2	12	CASTLSGYGYTF
TRBV28	TRBJ2-3	13	CAITRHPGDTQYF
TRBV5-1	TRBJ2-1	16	CASSLAPTSSYNEQFF
TRBV7-2	TRBJ2-1	15	CASSPTGGTYNEQFF
TRBV20-1	TRBJ1-5	12	CSAGQGNQPQHF
TRBV12-3/TRBV12-4	TRBJ2-3	11	CASSLEGTQYF
TRBV6-8	TRBJ2-3	16	CASSCRLAGSTDTQYF
TRBV7-6	TRBJ1-5	12	CASSTTRQPQHF
TRBV30	TRBJ2-5	12	CAWSVWGETQYF
TRBV3-1	TRBJ2-3	12	CASSRPGLAQYF
TRBV27	TRBJ2-3	15	CASSSRLVGADTQYF
TRBV20-1	TRBJ2-7	14	CSARPLGGLYEQYF
TRBV12-3/TRBV12-4	TRBJ2-5	14	CASSLGRVGETQYF
TRBV28	TRBJ2-7	15	CASSFIGVSSYEQYF
TRBV29-1	TRBJ2-3	14	CSVDGSGDTDTQYF
TRBV5-5	TRBJ2-1	12	CASSYADGEQFF
TRBV11-3	TRBJ2-2	16	CASSLGGGGSTGELFF
TRBV7-2	TRBJ1-1	15	CASSTTGGKNTEAFF
TRBV5-1	TRBJ2-1	15	CASSLMGEDYNEQFF
TRBV5-1	TRBJ2-1	17	CASSSAGTSGGGGEQFF
TRBV20-1	TRBJ2-2	13	CSVAAGNTGELFF
TRBV7-2	TRBJ2-3	16	CASSLSTSGHTDTQYF
TRBV7-9	TRBJ2-4	12	CASSWTEGPQYF
TRBV3-1	TRBJ2-2	19	CACSFRGPWLAGNTGELFF